The present entry profiles one T cell receptor (beta chain) with its context. What it recognizes is unknown. The sample is drawn from a study of Tregs in tolerant kidney transplant recipients. Points from the study as a whole: Biological reproducibility was not directly addressed in this study. Some patients' samples used different primers over time, so nucleotide sequences weren't comparable. Antigen-driven expansion was suggested because donor-specific Tregs expanded more than all Tregs in tolerant patients.

Libraries were prepared by immunoSEQ multiplex PCR; TCRdb keeps only in-frame clonotypes and omits some of them. The sample lists some 71,000 clones, about 89% seen once, with around 0.38% in the top ten. The sequence derives from a human donor who received a combined kidney and bone marrow transplant. Sample: CD4+ T cells from blood, taken before the transplant.

CDR3 sequence (DNA): TGCAGTGCTTTAGCGGCCTACGAGCAGTACTTC. It translates to CSALAAYEQYF. J is TRBJ2-7 and V is TRBV20-1, with D perhaps TRBD2 (6 bases). V lost 5 bases, J lost 2 bases, and 7 bases lay in between. Germline CDR1 DFQATT, CDR2 SNEGSKA (reference sequence). CDR3 length: 11 residues.